This T cell receptor beta chain was observed in a study of blood T cell repertoires in COVID-19. At the level of the study: Samples came from the United States, Italy and Spain, spanning acute and convalescent COVID-19.

This CDR3 spans 13 amino acids. V was clipped by 4 bases and J by 8 bases, with 14 bases between them. Germline V CDR1 and CDR2: SGHTA, FQGNSA. Only a few counts were recorded for this clone. In the study's own analysis: Reference gene primer amplification gave nucleated cell count estimates. The repertoire was sequenced with immunoSEQ multiplex PCR; TCRdb's copy has only in-frame clones and lacks some. The DNA gave D and trimming, while V, J and clone size come from that table. The repertoire holds fewer than 90,000 clones, with 84% as singletons. This chain uses TRBV7-2 with TRBJ1-2, with unresolved D. The specimen sequenced was peripheral blood. The sequence derives from a man in his 70s with acute or convalescent COVID-19. CDR3 coding DNA: TGTGCCAGCAGCTCCGCCCCCCTAGGCGGCTACACCTTC. This translates into CASSSAPLGGYTF.